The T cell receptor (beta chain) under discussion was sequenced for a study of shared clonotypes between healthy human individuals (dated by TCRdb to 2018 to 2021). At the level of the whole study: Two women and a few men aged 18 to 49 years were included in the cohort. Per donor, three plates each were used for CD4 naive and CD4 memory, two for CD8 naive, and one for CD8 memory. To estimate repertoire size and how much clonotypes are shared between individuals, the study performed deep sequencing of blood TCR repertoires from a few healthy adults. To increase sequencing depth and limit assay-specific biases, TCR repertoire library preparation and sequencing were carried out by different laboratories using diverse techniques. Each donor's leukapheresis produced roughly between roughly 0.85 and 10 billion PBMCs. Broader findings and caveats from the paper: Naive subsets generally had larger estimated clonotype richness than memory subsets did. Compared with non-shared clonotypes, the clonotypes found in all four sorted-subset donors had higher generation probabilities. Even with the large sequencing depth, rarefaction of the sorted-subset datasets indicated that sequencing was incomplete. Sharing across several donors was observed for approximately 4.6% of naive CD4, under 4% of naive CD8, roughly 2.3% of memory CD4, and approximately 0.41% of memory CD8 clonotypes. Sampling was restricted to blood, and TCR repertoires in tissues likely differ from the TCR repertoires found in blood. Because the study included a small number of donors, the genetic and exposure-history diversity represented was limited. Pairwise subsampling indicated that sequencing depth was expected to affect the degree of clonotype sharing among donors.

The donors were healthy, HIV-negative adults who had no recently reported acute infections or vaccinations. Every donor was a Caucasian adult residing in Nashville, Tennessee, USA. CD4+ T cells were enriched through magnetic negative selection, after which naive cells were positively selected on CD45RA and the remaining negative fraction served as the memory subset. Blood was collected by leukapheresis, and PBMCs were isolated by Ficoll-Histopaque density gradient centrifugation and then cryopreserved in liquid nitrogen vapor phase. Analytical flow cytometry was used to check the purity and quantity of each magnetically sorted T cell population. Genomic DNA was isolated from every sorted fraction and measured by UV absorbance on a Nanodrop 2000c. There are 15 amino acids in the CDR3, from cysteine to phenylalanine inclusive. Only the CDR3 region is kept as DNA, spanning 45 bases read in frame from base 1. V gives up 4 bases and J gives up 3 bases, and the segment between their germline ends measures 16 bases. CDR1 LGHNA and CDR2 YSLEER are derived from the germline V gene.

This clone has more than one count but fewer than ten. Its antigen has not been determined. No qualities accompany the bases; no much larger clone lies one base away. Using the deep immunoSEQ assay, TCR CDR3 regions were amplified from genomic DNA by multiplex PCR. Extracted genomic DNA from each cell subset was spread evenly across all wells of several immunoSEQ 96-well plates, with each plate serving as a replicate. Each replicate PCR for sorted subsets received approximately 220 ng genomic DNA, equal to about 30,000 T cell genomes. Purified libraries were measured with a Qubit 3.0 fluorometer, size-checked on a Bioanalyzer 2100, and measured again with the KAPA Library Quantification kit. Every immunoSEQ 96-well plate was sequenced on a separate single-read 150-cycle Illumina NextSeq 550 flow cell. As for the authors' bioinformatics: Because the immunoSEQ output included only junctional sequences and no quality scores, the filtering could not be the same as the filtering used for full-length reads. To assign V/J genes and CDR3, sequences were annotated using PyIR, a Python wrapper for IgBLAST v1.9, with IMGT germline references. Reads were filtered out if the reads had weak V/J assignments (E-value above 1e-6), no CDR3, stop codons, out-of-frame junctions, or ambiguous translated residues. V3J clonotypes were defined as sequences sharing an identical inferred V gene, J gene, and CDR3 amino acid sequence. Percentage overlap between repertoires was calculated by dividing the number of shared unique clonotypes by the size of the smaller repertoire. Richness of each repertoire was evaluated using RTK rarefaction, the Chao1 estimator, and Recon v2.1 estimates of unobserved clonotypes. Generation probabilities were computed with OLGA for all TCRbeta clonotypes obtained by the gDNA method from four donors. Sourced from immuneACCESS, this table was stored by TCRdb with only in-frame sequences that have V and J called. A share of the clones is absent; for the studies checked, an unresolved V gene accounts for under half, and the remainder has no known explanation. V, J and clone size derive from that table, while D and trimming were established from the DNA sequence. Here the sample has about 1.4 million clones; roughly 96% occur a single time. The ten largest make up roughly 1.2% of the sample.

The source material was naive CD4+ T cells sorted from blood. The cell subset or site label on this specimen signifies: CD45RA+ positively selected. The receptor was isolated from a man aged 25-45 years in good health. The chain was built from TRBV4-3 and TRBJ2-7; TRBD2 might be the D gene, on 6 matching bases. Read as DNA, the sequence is TGCGCCAGCAGCCCCACGCGGGACCTCCTCTACGAGCAGTACTTC. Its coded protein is CASSPTRDLLYEQYF.